This TCR beta chain was sequenced in a study of T cell repertoires in cytomegalovirus infection. Looking at the study overall: Public TCR beta signatures marked donors with CMV infection and the matching HLA.

CDR3 length: 13 amino acids. Germline V gives CDR1 LNHDA, CDR2 SQIVND (reference sequence). Trimming at V came to 7 bases and at J to 6 bases, leaving 8 bases not matched to a gene. Overall study results and limits: Adding up the frequency of public TCR beta families identified people who carried CMV plus the relevant HLA.

TCRdb reprocessed the reads via MiXCR and lists one record per CDR3 protein. Among around 190,000 distinct CDR3 sequences listed, over 13% were seen once. This clonotype was observed at least ten times. The antigen is not known. This sequence was found in a human donor in good health (CMV status not recorded). Some clones in this sample may be carry-over from other donors' samples. The chain is built from TRBV19 and TRBJ1-1; 7 nucleotides agree with TRBD1. The sample was PBMCs. The CDR3 nucleotides read TGTGCCAGTAACACTCCAGGGGGTCCTGAAGCTTTCTTT. Translated, it gives CASNTPGGPEAFF.